This TCR beta chain was profiled in a study of blood T cell repertoires in COVID-19 (dated by TCRdb to about 2020). Background on the whole study: Samples from collaborators originated in the United States, Italy and Spain and spanned both the acute and convalescent phases of COVID-19. The dataset comprised deeply sampled blood TCRbeta repertoires from subjects exposed to, actively infected with, or recovered from COVID-19. The material from the prospective study consisted of cDNA or gDNA derived from T cells, B-cell-depleted T cells, or PBMCs. The sample metadata nearly always contained a de-identified subject ID, COVID-19 status, age in years and sex. The samples were drawn from the first 160 participants of the ongoing ImmuneRACE study and from more than 1,000 subjects provided by 6 global collaborators. HLA class I and class II types, where available, came from metadata supplied by the sample provider rather than from assay-based typing. The repertoires were released in a freely available public database intended as a resource for research on the immune response to SARS-CoV-2. What the authors observed across the whole study: How much clinical and demographic metadata was included differed by source and by participant, and the metadata was provided uncurated.

TCRbeta CDR3 regions were amplified from genomic DNA using the immunoSEQ Assay, a bias-controlled multiplex PCR. In the source study's methods: The number of nucleated cells in each sample was estimated from the amplification of reference gene primers within the assay. To quantify the absolute abundance of each unique TCRbeta CDR3 rearrangement, sequence reads were collapsed and filtered. For each sample, productive Simpson clonality was calculated as the square root of Simpson's diversity index over productive rearrangements. Held by TCRdb, this immuneACCESS table contains in-frame sequences only and omits some clones. Under half of the omission traces to an unresolved V gene where checked; the cause of the rest is unknown. That table is the source of V, J and clone size, and D and trimming were worked out from the DNA. The table for this sample lists 140,000 to 150,000 clones; about 88% of them were counted only once. The top ten hold approximately 2.5% of the sample.

V sheds 8 bases and J sheds 0 bases, leaving 11 bases between their ends. The germline V gene sets CDR1 to KGHDR and CDR2 to SFDVKD. Taken from cysteine to phenylalanine, the CDR3 has 14 residues. Only the CDR3 part of the read is kept: 42 bases, read in frame from the first base. For this clone: Its antigen remains unidentified. Base qualities are missing; no much larger clone stands one base away.

Collaborating institutions collected whole blood in K2EDTA tubes following their own protocols. Collaborator samples were shipped for TCRbeta analysis as frozen whole blood, isolated PBMCs, or DNA extracted from either sample type. The TCR sequence derives from a human donor in a cohort sampled during active COVID-19. The chain is encoded by TRBV24-1 joined to TRBJ2-3, with the D gene not clear enough to name. Sequenced: peripheral blood. The CDR3 region has the sequence CATTEASSTDTQYF. The sequenced DNA is TGTGCCACCACCGAGGCATCTAGCACAGATACGCAGTATTTT.